Listed below are T cell receptor beta chains from one sample, sequenced in a study of blood T cells in healthy people across ages. TCRdb passed the 5' RACE reads through MiXCR, listing each CDR3 protein once. The table includes 890,000 or so distinct CDR3 sequences, around 68% detected once. The sequenced material came from blood. The receptors stem from a young man in good health. Both conserved end residues are part of each CDR3. A D gene is named only where the DNA matches it firmly. Clone size, where shown, is once, few, many, or a class for clones that have expanded.

CDR3 length	clone size	V gene	J gene	D gene	CDR3 DNA	CDR3 protein
14	few	TRBV29-1	TRBJ2-6	TRBD1	TGCAGCGTGCCGACAGGGACTGGGGCCAACGTCCTGACTTTC	CSVPTGTGANVLTF
14	NA	TRBV27	TRBJ2-5	NA	TGTGCCAGCAGTTTAGATGGGGTCCAAGAGACCCAGTACTTC	CASSLDGVQETQYF
16	NA	TRBV14	TRBJ1-4	NA	TGTGCCAGCAGCCACCGAAGGGGGGCAACTAATGAAAAACTGTTTTTT	CASSHRRGATNEKLFF
14	once	TRBV12-3/TRBV12-4	TRBJ2-1	NA	TGTGCCAGCAGCCTAACCTGGGGGTACAATGAGCAGTTCTTC	CASSLTWGYNEQFF
19	NA	TRBV4-2	TRBJ2-5	TRBD2	TGTGCCAGCAGCCAAGCCCCGGGACTAGCGGGGGGGCGTTCTGAGACCCAGTACTTC	CASSQAPGLAGGRSETQYF
15	NA	TRBV6-5	TRBJ2-7	NA	TGTGCCAGCAGTTACCGGGCAGGTTATCGCTACGAGCAGTACTTC	CASSYRAGYRYEQYF
16	few	TRBV20-1	TRBJ1-2	NA	TGCAGTGCAATCAACCCCAGTGGGCCCCCTAGCTATGGCTACACCTTC	CSAINPSGPPSYGYTF
16	NA	TRBV5-1	TRBJ2-7	TRBD1	TGCGCCAGCAGCACGGGGACAGGGGTAATGTTCTACGAGCAGTACTTC	CASSTGTGVMFYEQYF
14	NA	TRBV18	TRBJ2-3	NA	TGTGCCAGCTCACCTACGGGACTCCTAGATACGCAGTATTTT	CASSPTGLLDTQYF
15	NA	TRBV7-9	TRBJ1-1	NA	TGTGCCAGCAGCCTCGACCTCGGAATAAACACTGAAGCTTTCTTT	CASSLDLGINTEAFF
13	NA	TRBV20-1	TRBJ2-5	NA	TGCAGTGCTAGACTCCAGGGCCAAGAGACCCAGTACTTC	CSARLQGQETQYF
14	NA	TRBV20-1	TRBJ2-3	NA	TGCAGTGTTGGCTTTGGGGGCCGCACAGATACGCAGTATTTT	CSVGFGGRTDTQYF
13	few	TRBV20-1	TRBJ1-1	TRBD1	TGCAGTGCTCCGGGACAGGGGAATGGTGAAGCTTTCTTT	CSAPGQGNGEAFF
15	NA	TRBV4-3	TRBJ1-5	TRBD1	TGCGCCAGCAGCCAAGAGGACGACAGGGCGAAGCCCCAGCATTTT	CASSQEDDRAKPQHF
15	few	TRBV4-2	TRBJ2-1	TRBD2	TGTGCCAGCGCGACTAGCGGGGGGGGGTACAATGAGCAGTTCTTC	CASATSGGGYNEQFF
16	few	TRBV10-3	TRBJ2-3	TRBD2	TGTGCCATCAACAAACTAGCGGGGGGGCCCACAGATACGCAGTATTTT	CAINKLAGGPTDTQYF
13	once	TRBV7-2	TRBJ1-1	NA	TGTGCCAGCAGCTCTCAGGGTCTCACTGAAGCTTTCTTT	CASSSQGLTEAFF
12	few	TRBV29-1	TRBJ2-5	NA	TGCAGCGTACGGATTTCTGAAGAGACCCAGTACTTC	CSVRISEETQYF
16	NA	TRBV5-6	TRBJ2-1	TRBD2	TGTGCCAGCAGCCCCGGACTAGCGGGGGATTACAATGAGCAGTTCTTC	CASSPGLAGDYNEQFF
18	few	TRBV6-1	TRBJ2-4	NA	TGTGCCACCTCAACTCGAGGCAGGCCCCTCGGTGTGGGAAACATTCAGTACTTC	CATSTRGRPLGVGNIQYF
16	many	TRBV6-6	TRBJ2-3	TRBD2	TGTGCCAGCAGTCCGAGACTAGCGGGGCTTCCAGATACGCAGTATTTT	CASSPRLAGLPDTQYF
13	NA	TRBV29-1	TRBJ1-2	NA	TGCAGCGTTGAAGAATTCAGTAACTATGGCTACACCTTC	CSVEEFSNYGYTF
12	NA	TRBV6-5	TRBJ2-1	NA	TGTGCCAGCAGACAGGGCTACAATGAGCAGTTCTTC	CASRQGYNEQFF
13	once	TRBV7-9	TRBJ1-2	NA	TGTGCCAGCAGTTCTTCCGGGGATCGGGGCTACACCTTC	CASSSSGDRGYTF
15	NA	TRBV10-3	TRBJ2-4	NA	TGTGCCATCAGTGAGGCAGGGACTGCCAAAAACATTCAGTACTTC	CAISEAGTAKNIQYF
13	NA	TRBV10-3	TRBJ2-7	NA	TGTGCCATCAGTGAGTCGGCACCCTACGAGCAGTACTTC	CAISESAPYEQYF
15	NA	TRBV28	TRBJ2-1	TRBD1	TGTGCCAGCAGAGCCGGGACAGGAGTATACAATGAGCAGTTCTTC	CASRAGTGVYNEQFF
15	NA	TRBV28	TRBJ1-2	TRBD1	TGTGCCAGCAGTACATGGACAGGGGGCAACTATGGCTACACCTTC	CASSTWTGGNYGYTF
14	NA	TRBV7-6	TRBJ2-1	NA	TGTGCCAGCAGCTCCTCGCGGATTAGCAATGAGCAGTTCTTC	CASSSSRISNEQFF
14	NA	TRBV20-1	TRBJ2-3	NA	TGCAGTGCTAGAGACAGGGGAGGCACAGATACGCAGTATTTT	CSARDRGGTDTQYF
13	few	TRBV27	TRBJ2-5	TRBD1	TGTGCCAGCAGTCCGACAGGGGGAGAGACCCAGTACTTC	CASSPTGGETQYF
15	NA	TRBV6-5	TRBJ1-3	NA	TGTGCCAGCAGTCGCTCGGATGGGCATGGAAACACCATATATTTT	CASSRSDGHGNTIYF
13	NA	TRBV29-1	TRBJ1-1	TRBD1	TGCAGCGTTTCAACAGGGGGGGACACTGAAGCTTTCTTT	CSVSTGGDTEAFF
16	NA	TRBV4-2	TRBJ1-5	NA	TGTGCCAGCAGCCAAACCCGGGCTCATAGCAATCAGCCCCAGCATTTT	CASSQTRAHSNQPQHF
16	NA	TRBV4-3	TRBJ1-4	NA	TGCGCCAGCAGCCAAGATCTTGGGGATGGGGATGAAAAACTGTTTTTT	CASSQDLGDGDEKLFF
14	once	TRBV10-3	TRBJ1-6	NA	TGTGCCACAAAGGCCGGGCCAGGGGACTCACCCCTCCACTTT	CATKAGPGDSPLHF
14	few	TRBV5-1	TRBJ2-4	NA	TGCGCCAGCAGCTTGGCAGACCAGAGGAACATTCAGTACTTC	CASSLADQRNIQYF
16	few	TRBV20-1	TRBJ2-4	NA	TGCAGTGCTAGAGATGGTACCTCTCAAGCCAAAAACATTCAGTACTTC	CSARDGTSQAKNIQYF
13	once	TRBV5-1	TRBJ2-2	NA	TGCGCCACCAGACCGAGGGTTACCGGGGAGCTGTTTTTT	CATRPRVTGELFF
13	NA	TRBV20-1	TRBJ1-6	NA	TGCAGTGCTAGTCTACGGATTAATTCACCCCTCCACTTT	CSASLRINSPLHF
13	once	TRBV4-3	TRBJ2-7	NA	TGCGCCAGCAGCCGGGGTTTGAACTACGAGCAGTACTTC	CASSRGLNYEQYF
15	NA	TRBV3-1	TRBJ2-1	TRBD1	TGTGCCAGCAGCCAAGATCTAACAGGGGCGGGTGAGCAGTTCTTC	CASSQDLTGAGEQFF
14	NA	TRBV30	TRBJ1-1	NA	TGTGCCTGGACCAAGGGGCTTATGAACACTGAAGCTTTCTTT	CAWTKGLMNTEAFF
14	once	TRBV6-6	TRBJ2-3	NA	TGTGCCAGCAGCCCCGGGAGCGGCACAGATACGCAGTATTTT	CASSPGSGTDTQYF
11	few	TRBV20-1	TRBJ2-7	NA	TGCAGTGCTACGGGCCCCTACGAGCAGTACTTC	CSATGPYEQYF
15	NA	TRBV9	TRBJ2-1	NA	TGTGCCAGCAGCGTAAACCTCGTGTCCTACAATGAGCAGTTCTTC	CASSVNLVSYNEQFF
15	few	TRBV15	TRBJ2-3	NA	TGTGCCACCAGCAGGGGCGCAGGACCCACAGATACGCAGTATTTT	CATSRGAGPTDTQYF
18	NA	TRBV27	TRBJ2-7	NA	TGTGCCAGCAGTTTACTAAGACCCCTACTCCTGGACCACGGCGAGCAGTACTTC	CASSLLRPLLLDHGEQYF
18	NA	TRBV9	TRBJ2-6	NA	TGTGCCAGCAGCGGGCTCCTAGTCGCTGATTCTGGGGCCAACGTCCTGACTTTC	CASSGLLVADSGANVLTF
17	NA	TRBV20-1	TRBJ2-2	NA	TGCAGTGCTAGAGCGGGATTTCAACACGCGAACACCGGGGAGCTGTTTTTT	CSARAGFQHANTGELFF
12	NA	TRBV12-3/TRBV12-4	TRBJ2-5	NA	TGTGCCAGCAGTTTCCAGAGAGAGACCCAGTACTTC	CASSFQRETQYF
15	NA	TRBV4-3	TRBJ2-7	NA	TGCGCCAGCAGCCAAGTTTACCACCAAGCCTACGAGCAGTACTTC	CASSQVYHQAYEQYF
14	NA	TRBV10-3	TRBJ2-1	NA	TGTGCCACAAATGAAGTTGGGGCCGGCAATGAGCAGTTCTTC	CATNEVGAGNEQFF
15	NA	TRBV20-1	TRBJ2-5	NA	TGCAGTGCTAGAGGTCCCCGGCGGGGCCAAGAGACCCAGTACTTC	CSARGPRRGQETQYF
16	NA	TRBV20-1	TRBJ1-1	TRBD1	TGCAGTGCTAGTACGCAGGGGGCGGGTTCTCACACTGAAGCTTTCTTT	CSASTQGAGSHTEAFF
12	NA	TRBV10-3	TRBJ2-7	NA	TGTGCCATCAGTGAGCAGAGGGGAGAGCAGTACTTC	CAISEQRGEQYF
12	few	TRBV20-1	TRBJ2-3	NA	TGCAGTGCTTTCCTTATGAGGCATACGCAGTATTTT	CSAFLMRHTQYF
14	NA	TRBV6-5	TRBJ2-7	NA	TGTGCCAGCAATCCCGACAGAGAAGCCTACGAGCAGTACTTC	CASNPDREAYEQYF
16	NA	TRBV12-3/TRBV12-4	TRBJ2-6	TRBD1	TGTGCCAGCAGTTGGACAGGGGGCGCTGGGGCCAACGTCCTGACTTTC	CASSWTGGAGANVLTF